These 30 T cell receptor beta chains were sequenced from one sample in a study of T cells in Graves' hyperthyroidism and ophthalmopathy. It was RNA transcripts that yielded the amplified TCR beta CDR3 regions. RT-PCR in the first round (using the HTBI primer set) targeted the TCR CDR3. TCRdb passed the multiplex PCR reads through MiXCR, listing each CDR3 protein once. The sample holds approximately 600,000 distinct CDR3 sequences, around 21% seen once. The material sequenced was blood. Receptors originate from a young man with Graves' ophthalmopathy.

On this clonotype itself: The junction and the germline gene differ at one end; a read error may be behind it. This rearrangement joins TRBV5-1 to TRBJ2-5; D not resolved. The CDR3 has 13 amino acids. CDR1 and CDR2 (germline): SGHRS, YFSETQ. For the CDR3, the DNA is TGCACCAGCAGGATTGAATTTACGGAGACCCAGTACTTC. The encoded protein is CTSRIEFTETQYF.

The chain combines TRBV12-3 or TRBV12-4 with TRBJ2-7; 9 nucleotides align to TRBD2. The CDR3 runs to 15 residues. The J segment lost 5 bases and the V segment lost 4 bases, leaving 9 bases of the junction unmatched. This chain's CDR3 is CASSSFGGRAHEQYF. CDR3 DNA sequence: TGTGCCAGCAGTTCTTTTGGCGGGAGGGCCCACGAGCAGTACTTC.

This clonotype was picked up many times. J is TRBJ1-2 and V is TRBV7-3; a possible D gene is TRBD1 (6 bases). This CDR3 spans 14 amino acids. The germline V gene encodes CDR1 SGHTA and CDR2 FQGTGA. Deletions cut 5 bases from V and 6 bases from J, with 16 bases between. CDR3 protein: CASSAQPDSHGYTF. The CDR3 DNA reads TGTGCCAGCAGCGCCCAACCGGACAGTCATGGCTACACCTTC.

This chain uses TRBV20-1 with TRBJ1-5; tentatively, D is TRBD1 (6 bases). Germline CDR1 reads DFQATT; CDR2 reads SNEGSKA (reference sequence). This CDR3 spans 14 amino acids. Trimming pared 3 bases from V and 3 bases from J, leaving 12 bases between. Here the CDR3 DNA reads TGCAGTGCTAGTTTGGGGGCGGACAATCAGCCCCAGCATTTT. Its translation is CSASLGADNQPQHF.

The table lists this clonotype with a few counts. CDR3 in amino acids: CASSLFERGWYEQYF. In nucleotides, the CDR3 is TGTGCCAGCAGCTTATTCGAGCGGGGGTGGTACGAGCAGTACTTC. The V and J genes are TRBV11-2 and TRBJ2-7, with 8 bases matching TRBD2. V lost 2 bases to trimming and J lost 4 bases; unmatched junction nucleotides: 7. The CDR3 runs 15 residues. Looked up from germline, CDR1 is SGHAT and CDR2 is FQNNGV.

A note on this clonotype: Germline is not matched at one junction end, which may reflect a read error. The rearrangement uses TRBV3-1 and TRBJ2-7; 11 bases match TRBD2. CDR3 length: 17 residues. Germline loops: CDR1 LGHDT, CDR2 YNNKEL (reference sequence). Written as DNA, the CDR3 is TGTGCCAGCAGGTCCGGGACTAGCGGTCCTGGCCCCTACAAGCAGTACTTC. It encodes CASRSGTSGPGPYKQYF.

This clonotype was recorded many times. The rearrangement joins TRBV28 to TRBJ2-7; 7 nucleotides match TRBD2. Losses at the gene ends were 8 bases for V and 1 base for J; bases not matched to a gene: 8. From germline, CDR1 is MDHEN and CDR2 SYDVKM. This CDR3 region has 14 residues. CDR3 bases: TGTGCCAGCGAAACTAGCGATCGATCCTACGAGCAGTACTTC. It codes for CASETSDRSYEQYF.

V usage is TRBV5-1 and J usage is TRBJ1-6, with TRBD1 identical over 7 bases. From germline, CDR1 is SGHRS and CDR2 YFSETQ. With 3 bases clipped from V and 4 bases from J, the junction kept 1 base outside the gene matches. This CDR3 is built from 14 residues. The CDR3 reads CASSWDRYNSPLHF. The DNA of the CDR3 is TGCGCCAGCAGCTGGGACAGATATAATTCACCCCTCCACTTT.

The J gene is TRBJ2-7, the V gene TRBV10-3; 9 nucleotides align to TRBD1. The germline V gene has CDR1 ENHRY and CDR2 SYGVKD. V was clipped by 6 bases and J by 5 bases; unmatched bases: 5. The CDR3 is made up of 13 amino acids. For the CDR3, the DNA is TGTGCCATCAGGGAGGGACAGGGTAACGAGCAGTACTTC. Protein sequence: CAIREGQGNEQYF.

V is TRBV27 and J is TRBJ1-2; D unclear. The germline V gene has CDR1 MNHEY and CDR2 SMNVEV (reference sequence). Trimming left V 5 bases short and J 8 bases short, with 18 bases between. This CDR3 has 14 amino acids. The CDR3 nucleotides read TGTGCCAGCAGTGCAGAGGGTTTCGGCACGGGCTACACCTTC. Amino acids: CASSAEGFGTGYTF.

This clonotype was counted a few times. The gene calls are TRBV27 and TRBJ2-1; 8 nucleotides match TRBD1. V gave up 2 bases and J gave up 7 bases; unmatched junction bases: 4. Germline CDR1 and CDR2: MNHEY and SMNVEV (reference sequence). This CDR3 spans 14 amino acids. CDR3 protein: CASSLGQGRNEQFF. For the CDR3, the DNA is TGTGCCAGCAGTTTAGGACAGGGTAGGAATGAGCAGTTCTTC.

The chain is built from TRBV19 and TRBJ2-2; no definite D call. Germline lookup yields CDR1 LNHDA and CDR2 SQIVND (reference sequence). The CDR3 loop spans 14 amino acids. The ends were cut back, 3 bases at V and 3 bases at J, with 8 bases in the middle. The CDR3: CASSMILHTGELFF. The CDR3 bases are TGTGCCAGTAGTATGATCTTACACACCGGGGAGCTGTTTTTT.

The V and J genes are TRBV3-1 and TRBJ2-1; 11 bases line up with TRBD2. V lost 5 bases to trimming and J lost 7 bases; unmatched junction nucleotides: 10. Per germline, CDR1 LGHDT and CDR2 YNNKEL (reference sequence). This CDR3 is built from 16 residues. The CDR3 sequence is CASSYVLAGATNEQFF. The CDR3 DNA reads as TGTGCCAGCAGCTATGTACTAGCGGGAGCTACGAATGAGCAGTTCTTC.

This sequence joins TRBV7-9 and TRBJ2-7, with D perhaps being TRBD1 or TRBD2 (6 bases each). This CDR3 has 17 amino acids. CDR1 and CDR2 from the germline V gene are SEHNR and FQNEAQ (reference sequence). The V end lost 4 bases, the J end lost 1 base, and 20 bases lay between the germline ends. The CDR3 is CASSSPRGTSGSYEQYF. The CDR3 region has the DNA TGTGCCAGCAGCTCACCCCGCGGGACATCGGGTTCCTACGAGCAGTACTTC.

This clonotype has only a few counts. The chain has TRBV29-1 and TRBJ2-1; 10 nucleotides agree with TRBD2. The CDR3 runs to 18 residues. With V trimmed by 5 bases and J by 1 base, 14 bases remained unmatched. The germline V gene encodes CDR1 SQVTM and CDR2 ANQGSEA. The CDR3 sequence is CSVPGMSGRDGSYNEQFF. CDR3 DNA: TGCAGCGTTCCGGGTATGAGCGGGAGGGACGGATCCTACAATGAGCAGTTCTTC.

This sequence joins TRBV6-2 or TRBV6-3 and TRBJ2-7; unclear D gene. CDR1 is MNHEY, CDR2 SVGEGT, per germline. The CDR3 covers 12 residues. With 0 bases removed from V and 6 bases from J, the gap between germline ends came to 6 bases. As DNA, the CDR3 is TGTGCCAGCAGTTACTCAGGTCGCGAGCAGTACTTC. Translating it yields CASSYSGREQYF.

Notes on this clonotype: It may be a read error: a sequence one base away is much more abundant. The rearrangement links TRBV28 to TRBJ1-1; 8 nucleotides align to TRBD1. The germline CDR1 and CDR2 sequences are MDHEN and SYDVKM. CDR3 length equals 15 residues. V lost 3 bases and J lost 0; bases outside the gene matches: 3. The chain's CDR3 is CASSFPGGVNTEAFF. The CDR3 nucleotides are TGTGCCAGCAGTTTCCCAGGGGGCGTGAACACTGAAGCTTTCTTT.

The genes are TRBV13 and TRBJ2-5, with D possibly matching TRBD2 (5 bases). Germline CDR1 and CDR2: PRHDT and FYEKMQ (reference sequence). The length of the CDR3 is 16 residues. V was trimmed by 1 base and J by 5 bases, leaving 17 bases between them. This chain's CDR3 is CASSLVGEPQRETQYF. CDR3 coding DNA: TGTGCCAGCAGCTTAGTTGGGGAGCCTCAGCGGGAGACCCAGTACTTC.

The chain is built from TRBV2 and TRBJ1-2; 7 bases are shared with TRBD1. The CDR3 spans 18 residues. In germline, CDR1 is SNHLY, CDR2 FYNNEI. After removal of 6 bases from V and 3 bases from J, the junction contained 19 bases not matched to a gene. The CDR3 reads CASSQDYQTGPGDYGYTF. CDR3 coding DNA: TGTGCCAGCAGCCAAGACTATCAGACAGGGCCCGGGGACTATGGCTACACCTTC.

V usage is TRBV9 and J usage is TRBJ2-7; D might be TRBD1 or TRBD2, each matching 5 bases. Germline V gene data show CDR1 as SGDLS and CDR2 as YYNGEE. This CDR3 spans 14 amino acids. V lost 0 bases and J 3 bases, leaving 10 bases between the germline ends. The CDR3 DNA is TGTGCCAGCAGCGTAGGAGGGGAGAACTACGAGCAGTACTTC. Translating gives CASSVGGENYEQYF.

There are a few counts of this clonotype. The V call is TRBV6-1, the J call TRBJ1-1; D is perhaps TRBD1 (5 bases). V lost 10 bases to trimming and J lost 8 bases, with 14 bases between them. CDR3 length equals 11 residues. The germline gives CDR1 MNHNS, CDR2 SASEGT. The CDR3 DNA follows: TGTGCCACTTTAAATAAGGGGGAAGCTTTCTTT. Translating it yields CATLNKGEAFF.

In this sample, this clonotype turned up a few times. CDR3 in DNA: TGTGCCAGCAGTTATTTGGGACTAGCGGGAGGTAGGGAGCAGTTCTTC. Translating gives CASSYLGLAGGREQFF. The chain has TRBV6-4 and TRBJ2-1, with TRBD2 identical over 15 bases. CDR1 is MRHNA, CDR2 SNTAGT, per germline. The CDR3 loop spans 16 amino acids. V trimming: 5 bases; J trimming: 10 bases; junction bases outside the gene matches: 9.

CDR3 sequence reads: CASSESGSGIVDEQFF. DNA of the CDR3: TGCGCCAGCAGTGAGTCGGGTAGCGGGATAGTCGATGAGCAGTTCTTC. The V gene is TRBV10-2, the J gene TRBJ2-1; 8 nucleotides line up with TRBD2. V gave up 0 bases and J gave up 8 bases; unmatched junction bases: 9. CDR1 and CDR2 (germline): WSHSY, SAAADI. The CDR3 sequence is 16 residues long.

The chain uses TRBV4-3 and TRBJ1-2, with a possible D match to TRBD1 (5 bases). The CDR3 contains 17 residues. Germline values: CDR1 LGHNA, CDR2 YSLEER. With 0 bases removed from V and 2 bases from J, the gap between germline ends came to 16 bases. Here the CDR3 DNA reads TGCGCCAGCAGCCAAGATGGGGAGGGGCATTTCAACTATGGCTACACCTTC. It translates to CASSQDGEGHFNYGYTF.

This clonotype was detected many times. This CDR3 is CASSLKGGSPYEQYF. For the CDR3, the DNA is TGTGCCAGCAGCTTAAAGGGCGGGAGCCCCTACGAGCAGTACTTC. This sequence joins TRBV7-9 and TRBJ2-7, with TRBD2 matching over 7 bases. CDR3 size: 15 residues. Trimming cost V 2 bases and J 2 bases; bases outside gene matches: 6. CDR1 is SEHNR and CDR2 is FQNEAQ in the germline V gene (reference sequence).

This clonotype was found many times. V is TRBV3-1 and J is TRBJ1-2; D is possibly TRBD1 (6 bases). V lost 5 bases and J lost 6, with 10 bases in between. Germline lookup yields CDR1 LGHDT and CDR2 YNNKEL (reference sequence). The CDR3 sequence is 12 residues long. The CDR3 spells CASSGGADGYTF. The DNA for the CDR3 is TGTGCCAGCAGCGGGGGGGCTGATGGCTACACCTTC. The variable domain in full, with the rest retrieved from reference TRBV3-1 and TRBJ1-2, is DTAVSQTPKYLVTQMGNDKSIKCEQNLGHDTMYWYKQDSKKFLKIMFSYNNKELIINETVPNRFSPKSPDKAHLNLHINSLELGDSAVYFCASSGGADGYTFGSGTRLTVV.

The V call is TRBV28, the J call TRBJ1-1; D not certain. CDR1 and CDR2 from the germline V gene are MDHEN and SYDVKM. The CDR3 is 11 residues long. V was clipped by 5 bases and J by 7 bases, with 8 bases between them. CDR3 DNA sequence: TGTGCCAGCAGTCCGGCGGGTGAAGCTTTCTTT. Amino acids: CASSPAGEAFF.

This clonotype was seen more than once but under ten times. The V and J genes are TRBV9 and TRBJ1-6; D not resolved. CDR1 is SGDLS and CDR2 is YYNGEE in the germline V gene. V was trimmed by 3 bases and J by 5 bases, leaving 12 bases between them. The CDR3 consists of 15 residues. The CDR3 coding sequence is TGTGCCAGCAGCGGACCCCACGACGATAATTCACCCCTCCACTTT. Translated, it gives CASSGPHDDNSPLHF.

This clonotype was found a few times. The chain uses TRBV18 and TRBJ2-7, with no clear D. Per germline, CDR1 KGHSH and CDR2 LQKENI. V lost 0 bases, J lost 2 bases, and 11 bases lay in between. CDR3 length equals 15 residues. The DNA for the CDR3 is TGTGCCAGCTCACCACCGAGTCGAAGGACCTACGAGCAGTACTTC. This encodes CASSPPSRRTYEQYF.

The sample holds many counts of this clonotype. The chain has TRBV20-1 and TRBJ1-3; D remains ambiguous. Germline V gene lookup returns CDR1 DFQATT and CDR2 SNEGSKA (reference sequence). V lost 0 bases to trimming and J lost 0 bases, with 12 bases between them. The CDR3 runs 16 residues. Here the CDR3 reads CSARDGGTLSGNTIYF. The CDR3 DNA sequence: TGCAGTGCTAGAGATGGAGGTACCCTCTCTGGAAACACCATATATTTT.